This paragraph covers one T cell receptor beta chain sequence. What it recognizes is unknown. This record belongs to a study of cytomegalovirus exposure and HLA in healthy donors. Study conclusions and caveats: Earlier analysis yielded a pattern in which most TCR beta V segments were productive about 87% or about 30% of the time.

The PCR ran on 60 Vbeta and 13 Jbeta primers. Authors' processing steps: There were around 80 million unique TCR beta chains by a later count, and 10 million to 12 million of them were shared. TCRdb's table, derived via immunoSEQ multiplex PCR, lists solely in-frame clones and lacks some. V and J calls and clone size are those listed in that table; D and trimming were worked out from the DNA. The sample contains about 160,000 clones, 60% to 75% of which appear only once. The germline CDR1 and CDR2 sequences are MNHEY and SVGAGI. The CDR3 is 14 amino acids. The V gene lost 2 bases and the J gene lost 7 bases, with 12 bases spanning the gap.

This TCR was recovered from a woman in her forties or fifties in good health and CMV-seropositive. Sequenced: PBMCs. The genes are TRBV6-5 and TRBJ1-5; no firm D call. CDR3 residues: CASSYGGSGQPQHF. The CDR3 DNA reads as TGTGCCAGCAGTTACGGCGGGTCCGGACAGCCCCAGCATTTT.